What follows are 8 T cell receptor beta chains derived from one specimen sequenced in a study of breast tumors, draining lymph nodes, adjacent tissues. TCRdb re-analysed the multiplex PCR reads in MiXCR, keeping a single row per CDR3 protein. The sample yields 150,000 to 200,000 distinct CDR3 sequences, approximately 33% seen once. The lymph nodes were axillary draining lymph nodes from breast cancer patients. Material for sequencing was axillary lymph node tissue. The receptor source for this set is a female donor with breast cancer. Some clones in this sample may be carry-over from other donors' samples.

Details on this clonotype: Given a much more abundant clone one base away, this may be a read error. The chain recombines TRBV20-1 with TRBJ2-7; D remains ambiguous. CDR3 length: 13 amino acids. Germline V gives CDR1 DFQATT, CDR2 SNEGSKA (reference sequence). DNA of the CDR3: TGCAGTGCAAGTGGGCTTCTACTCTACGCGCAGTACTTC. Protein: CSASGLLLYAQYF.

This clonotype was observed a few times. Given a much more abundant clone one base away, this may be a read error. The rearrangement uses TRBV20-1 and TRBJ2-1; 7 nucleotides match TRBD2. This CDR3 region has 14 residues. CDR1 DFQATT and CDR2 SNEGSKA come from the germline V gene (reference sequence). Trimming at V came to 2 bases and at J to 9 bases, leaving 10 bases not matched to a gene. This chain's CDR3 is CSARSRLAGTEQFF. The CDR3 bases are TGCAGTGCTAGATCGAGACTAGCTGGCACTGAGCAGTTCTTC.

This clonotype was seen repeatedly, ten times or more. This CDR3 reads CASSSKWGLENFF. As DNA, the CDR3 is TGTGCCAGCAGCTCCAAGTGGGGACTAGAAAATTTCTTC. The chain carries TRBV7-2 and TRBJ2-1, with TRBD2 identical over 8 bases. The trim removed 4 bases at V and 16 bases at J, leaving 12 bases unmatched. CDR3 size: 13 residues. Germline V lookup: CDR1 SGHTA, CDR2 FQGNSA.

This clonotype was counted at least ten times. The chain combines TRBV7-9 with TRBJ2-3, with a possible D match to TRBD1 (6 bases). V gave up 5 bases and J gave up 2 bases, with 17 bases separating them. CDR1 SEHNR and CDR2 FQNEAQ come from the germline V gene (reference sequence). The CDR3 length is 16 residues. The CDR3 DNA reads as TGTGCCAGCAGCCCCCCGGGACAACGGGCCACAGATACGCAGTATTTT. Its translation: CASSPPGQRATDTQYF.

Note on this clonotype: A junction end diverges from the germline sequence, so it may reflect a read error. The J gene is TRBJ2-3, the V gene TRBV7-2; TRBD2 matches 10 bases. CDR3 size: 17 residues. The V gene's germline CDR1 is SGHTA and CDR2 FQGNSA. CDR3 residues: CASSSPAVAGGTDPQYF. CDR3 in DNA: TGTGCCAGCAGCTCCCCCGCGGTAGCGGGGGGCACAGATCCGCAGTATTTT.

This clonotype occurred once. This may arise from a read error, as a much more abundant clone is one base away. This CDR3 is missing its conserved last phenylalanine or tryptophan, likely due to a read error. The chain links TRBV6-1 to TRBJ2-5, with 11 bases fitting TRBD2. J gave up 9 bases and V 6 bases, and 12 bases lay outside the gene matches. The CDR3 has 15 residues. Germline V gene lookup returns CDR1 MNHNS and CDR2 SASEGT. For the CDR3, the DNA is TGTGCCAGCAGGTCCGGGACTAGCGGTGGTGGGTCCCAGTACTCC. Its protein product is CASRSGTSGGGSQYS.

Concerning this clonotype itself: A read error may account for a junction end that differs from germline. The chain carries TRBV7-9 and TRBJ2-7, with D hard to call. The CDR3 contains 14 residues. Per the germline V gene, CDR1 is SEHNR and CDR2 is FQNEAQ (reference sequence). CDR3 loop: CASSLSGSPHEHTF. CDR3 DNA: TGTGCCAGCAGCCTAAGTGGCTCGCCCCACGAGCATACCTTC.

This clonotype was detected many times. The chain carries TRBV7-9 and TRBJ2-1; the D call may be TRBD1 or TRBD2 (6 bases each). The V gene lost 5 bases and the J gene lost 0 bases, with 23 bases spanning the gap. This CDR3 is 19 amino acids long. Germline loops: CDR1 SEHNR, CDR2 FQNEAQ (reference sequence). CDR3 residues: CASSTNKGDAGSSYNEQFF. CDR3 DNA sequence: TGTGCCAGCAGCACAAATAAGGGGGACGCGGGGAGCTCCTACAATGAGCAGTTCTTC.